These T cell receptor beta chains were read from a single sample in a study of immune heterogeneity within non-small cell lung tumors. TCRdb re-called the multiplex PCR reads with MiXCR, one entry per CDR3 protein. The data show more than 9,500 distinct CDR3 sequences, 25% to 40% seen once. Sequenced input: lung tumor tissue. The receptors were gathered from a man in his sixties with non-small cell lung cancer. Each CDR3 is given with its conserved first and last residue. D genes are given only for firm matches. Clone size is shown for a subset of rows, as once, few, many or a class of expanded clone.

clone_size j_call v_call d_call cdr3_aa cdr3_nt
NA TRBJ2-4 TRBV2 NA CVSTLSKAKNIQYF TGTGTCAGCACGCTAAGTAAGGCCAAAAACATTCAGTACTTC
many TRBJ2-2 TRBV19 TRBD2 CASSRLAGDTGELFF TGTGCCAGTAGCCGACTAGCGGGAGATACCGGGGAGCTGTTTTTT
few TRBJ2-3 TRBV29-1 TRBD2 CSVKTSGGGADTQYF TGCAGCGTTAAGACTAGCGGGGGGGGTGCAGATACGCAGTATTTT
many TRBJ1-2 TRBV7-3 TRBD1 CASSETLGGGYTF TGTGCCAGCAGCGAGACGCTAGGGGGCGGCTACACCTTC
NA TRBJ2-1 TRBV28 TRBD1 CASSQQGRPYNEQFF TGTGCCAGCAGTCAACAGGGGCGGCCCTACAATGAGCAGTTCTTC
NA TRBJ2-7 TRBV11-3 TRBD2 CASSLLGGAVTYEQYF TGTGCCAGCAGCTTACTCGGGGGGGCGGTTACCTACGAGCAGTACTTT
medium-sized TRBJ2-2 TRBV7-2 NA CASSLDSARAGELFF TGTGCCAGCAGCCTGGACTCGGCAAGGGCCGGGGAGCTGTTTTTT
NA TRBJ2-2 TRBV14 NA CASSPVLARGELFF TGTGCCAGCAGCCCGGTTCTAGCACGCGGGGAGCTGTTTTTT
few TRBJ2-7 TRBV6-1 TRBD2 CASWGRAYEQYF TGTGCCAGCTGGGGGAGGGCCTACGAGCAGTACTTC
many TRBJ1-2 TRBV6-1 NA CASGVPNRYTF TGTGCCAGCGGGGTTCCGAATCGCTACACCTTC
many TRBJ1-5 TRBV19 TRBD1 CASSNTGTGGRFQPQHF TGTGCCAGTAGTAACACCGGGACAGGGGGACGTTTTCAGCCCCAGCATTTT
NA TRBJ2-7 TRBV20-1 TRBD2 CSARDLGLALSGSYEQYF TGCAGTGCTAGAGATCTCGGACTAGCCCTGTCGGGGTCCTACGAGCAGTACTTC
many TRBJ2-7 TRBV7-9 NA CASSSTHQTSPYEQYF TGTGCCAGCAGCTCTACCCATCAGACTAGTCCCTACGAGCAGTACTTC
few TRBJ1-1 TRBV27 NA CASRRTANTEAFF TGTGCCAGCAGAAGAACAGCGAACACTGAAGCTTTCTTT
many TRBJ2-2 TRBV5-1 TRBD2 CASSPTPSGTGELFF TGCGCCAGCAGCCCTACCCCTAGCGGCACCGGGGAGCTGTTTTTT
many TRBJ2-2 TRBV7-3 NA CASRSAQATGELFF TGTGCCAGCAGATCTGCCCAGGCCACCGGGGAGCTGTTTTTT
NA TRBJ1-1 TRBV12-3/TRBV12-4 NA CASSPASRRVLTEAFF TGTGCCAGCAGTCCGGCGAGCAGGCGAGTTTTGACTGAAGCTTTCTTT
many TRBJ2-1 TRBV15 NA CATSRGRGERVNEQFF TGTGCCACCAGCCGGGGGCGAGGGGAGCGGGTCAATGAGCAGTTCTTC
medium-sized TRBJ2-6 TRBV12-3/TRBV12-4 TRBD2 CASTVRAALAGSSGANVLTF TGTGCCAGTACTGTCCGGGCAGCCCTAGCGGGAAGCTCTGGGGCCAACGTCCTGACTTTC
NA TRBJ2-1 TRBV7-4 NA CASSLDPKDPYSYNEQFF TGTGCCAGCAGCTTAGACCCCAAGGACCCTTACTCCTACAATGAGCAGTTCTTC
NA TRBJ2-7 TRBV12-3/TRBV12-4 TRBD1 CASSGGQHEQYF TGTGCCAGCAGTGGGGGACAGCACGAGCAGTACTTC
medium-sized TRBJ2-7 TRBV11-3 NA CASSAGYEQYF TGTGCCAGCAGCGCTGGATACGAGCAGTACTTC
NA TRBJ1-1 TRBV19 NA CASTVVGGTEAFF TGTGCCAGTACGGTGGTAGGGGGCACTGAAGCTTTCTTT
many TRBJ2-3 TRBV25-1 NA CASSRQFSTDTQYF TGTGCCAGCAGCCGACAGTTTTCCACAGATACGCAGTATTTT
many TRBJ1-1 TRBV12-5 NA CASGFGSGQGINTEAFF TGTGCTAGTGGTTTTGGTTCGGGTCAGGGAATAAACACTGAAGCTTTCTTT
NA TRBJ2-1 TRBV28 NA CASSSPRQNNEQFF TGTGCCAGCAGTTCACCGAGACAGAACAATGAGCAGTTCTTC
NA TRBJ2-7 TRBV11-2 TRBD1 CASSAEQGAQNYEQYF TGTGCCAGCAGCGCGGAGCAGGGGGCGCAGAACTACGAGCAGTACTTC
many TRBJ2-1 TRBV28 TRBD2 CASSRRTSGNEQFF TGTGCCAGCAGTCGCCGGACTAGCGGGAATGAGCAGTTCTTC
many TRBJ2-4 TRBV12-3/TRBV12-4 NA CASSVLAKNIQYF TGTGCCAGCAGTGTGCTAGCCAAAAACATTCAGTACTTC
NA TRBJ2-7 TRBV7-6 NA CASSLNNEQYF TGTGCCAGCAGCTTAAACAACGAGCAGTACTTC
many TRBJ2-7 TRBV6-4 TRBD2 CASSYRLAYSYEQYF TGTGCCAGCAGTTACAGACTAGCGTACTCCTACGAGCAGTACTTC
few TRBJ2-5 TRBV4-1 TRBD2 CASSRQAGVRETQYF TGCGCCAGCAGCCGGCAAGCGGGAGTGCGTGAGACCCAGTACTTC
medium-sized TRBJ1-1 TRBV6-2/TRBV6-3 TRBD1 CASRPTGGKGEAFF TGTGCCAGCAGGCCGACAGGGGGCAAAGGTGAAGCTTTCTTT
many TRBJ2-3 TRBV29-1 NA CSVSYGGSPDTQYF TGCAGCGTATCCTATGGTGGGAGCCCAGATACGCAGTATTTT
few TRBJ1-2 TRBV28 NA CASHRTRVGYTF TGTGCCAGCCACCGTACGAGAGTAGGCTACACCTTC
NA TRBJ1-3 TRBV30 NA CAWSSGSRGNTIYF TGTGCCTGGAGTTCAGGATCGCGGGGGAACACCATATATTTT
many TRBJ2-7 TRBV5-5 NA CASSLEVRPPYEQYF TGTGCCAGCAGCTTGGAGGTTCGCCCCCCCTACGAGCAGTACTTC
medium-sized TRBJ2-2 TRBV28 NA CASSFSGLHTGELFF TGTGCCAGCAGTTTTTCAGGGCTGCACACCGGGGAGCTGTTTTTT
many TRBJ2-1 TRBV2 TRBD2 CASSEMASGNNEQFF TGTGCCAGCAGTGAAATGGCTAGCGGTAACAATGAGCAGTTCTTC
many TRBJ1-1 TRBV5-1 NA CASSLGQGRGTEAFF TGCGCCAGCAGCTTGGGGCAGGGGCGGGGCACTGAAGCTTTCTTT